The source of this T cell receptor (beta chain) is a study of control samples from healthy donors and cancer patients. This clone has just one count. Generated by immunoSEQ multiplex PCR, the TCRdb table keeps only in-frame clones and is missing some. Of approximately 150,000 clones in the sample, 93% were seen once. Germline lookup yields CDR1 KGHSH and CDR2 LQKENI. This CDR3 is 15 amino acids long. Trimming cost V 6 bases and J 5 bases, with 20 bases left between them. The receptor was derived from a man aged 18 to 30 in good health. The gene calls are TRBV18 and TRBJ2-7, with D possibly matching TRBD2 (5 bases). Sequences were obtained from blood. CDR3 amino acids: CASSSGSPPRDEQYF. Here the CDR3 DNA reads TGTGCCAGCTCTTCCGGATCTCCACCGCGGGACGAGCAGTACTTC.